The 22 T cell receptor beta chains presented below share a single source sample, sequenced in a study of T cell repertoires in ileal Crohn's disease. The table came from immunoSEQ multiplex PCR; TCRdb's copy has only in-frame clones and leaves some out. Here the sample spans approximately 27,000 clones, 80% to 90% being singletons. Sequencing was done on a sample of ileal tissue. These receptors all come from an adult with Crohn's disease.

The table lists this clone with a count of one. The rearrangement joins TRBV27 to TRBJ2-7; a possible D gene is TRBD1 (6 bases). Deletions cut 5 bases from V and 4 bases from J, with 15 bases between. Germline CDR1 is MNHEY and CDR2 is SMNVEV (reference sequence). This CDR3 has 14 residues. The CDR3 reads CASSMTGWDYEQYF. The CDR3, as DNA: TGTGCCAGCAGTATGACAGGATGGGATTACGAGCAGTACTTC.

The V call is TRBV2, the J call TRBJ2-1; the match to TRBD2 covers 9 bases. The V and J ends lost 8 bases and 8 bases, in that order; junction bases with no gene match: 16. The CDR3 length is 16 residues. The V gene's germline CDR1 is SNHLY and CDR2 FYNNEI. Here the CDR3 reads CASQPTGLAGMDEQFF. The CDR3 coding sequence is TGTGCCAGCCAACCAACGGGACTAGCTGGGATGGATGAGCAGTTCTTC.

V is TRBV13 and J is TRBJ1-1; TRBD1 matches 10 bases. V was clipped by 5 bases and J by 3 bases; unmatched bases: 12. The germline CDR1 and CDR2 sequences are PRHDT and FYEKMQ (reference sequence). CDR3 length: 17 amino acids. The DNA for the CDR3 is TGTGCCAGCAGCGCCCCCGGGACAGGGGTAATTTACACTGAAGCTTTCTTT. Its translation is CASSAPGTGVIYTEAFF. Supplemented by reference TRBV13 and TRBJ1-1, the full variable domain reads AAGVIQSPRHLIKEKRETATLKCYPIPRHDTVYWYQQGPGQDPQFLISFYEKMQSDKGSIPDRFSAQQFSDYHSELNMSSLELGDSALYFCASSAPGTGVIYTEAFFGQGTRLTVV.

The chain combines TRBV18 with TRBJ2-3, with 8 bases identical to TRBD2. The CDR3 sequence is 16 residues long. The V gene's germline CDR1 is KGHSH and CDR2 LQKENI. The V and J ends lost 1 base and 0 bases, in that order; junction bases with no gene match: 3. The CDR3 region has the DNA TGTGCCAGCTCACCACGGGTAGCGGGGAGCACAGATACGCAGTATTTT. Its translation is CASSPRVAGSTDTQYF.

This clone was detected once. CDR3 DNA sequence: TGTGCCAGCAGTTTATCGAGGAGGGACTATGGCTACACCTTC. It yields the protein CASSLSRRDYGYTF. J is TRBJ1-2 and V is TRBV27; no clear D. Germline V lookup: CDR1 MNHEY, CDR2 SMNVEV (reference sequence). V was shortened by 0 bases and J by 3 bases, with 8 bases between the two germline ends. CDR3 size: 14 residues.

V gene TRBV5-1 combines with J gene TRBJ2-2; a weak D match, TRBD1 (5 bases). The germline V and J ends were trimmed by 0 bases and 3 bases, with 12 bases remaining between them. The CDR3 sequence is 16 residues long. Germline V CDR1 and CDR2: SGHRS, YFSETQ. The CDR3 loop reads CASSLAGRAHTGELFF. The DNA of the CDR3 is TGCGCCAGCAGCTTGGCGGGCAGGGCTCACACCGGGGAGCTGTTTTTT.

This clone was counted only a few times. This chain joins TRBV27 and TRBJ2-3; the D gene is possibly TRBD2 (6 bases). The CDR3 consists of 15 residues. Trimming cost V 3 bases and J 3 bases, with 13 bases left between them. Germline V gene lookup returns CDR1 MNHEY and CDR2 SMNVEV (reference sequence). CDR3 amino acids: CASSFMGRITDTQYF. For the CDR3, the DNA is TGTGCCAGCAGTTTTATGGGGAGGATAACAGATACGCAGTATTTT.

This chain uses TRBV18 with TRBJ1-1; no reliable D call. Germline CDR1 reads KGHSH; CDR2 reads LQKENI. The V end lost 7 bases, the J end lost 0 bases, and 9 bases lay between the germline ends. The CDR3 has 13 amino acids. This CDR3 reads CASFTGLNTEAFF. In nucleotides, the CDR3 is TGTGCCAGCTTCACCGGGTTGAACACTGAAGCTTTCTTT.

The chain is built from TRBV10-2 and TRBJ1-2, with 8 bases matching TRBD1. The length of the CDR3 is 12 residues. The V gene end was trimmed by 2 bases and the J gene end by 13 bases; junction bases not matched to a gene: 6. The germline CDR1 and CDR2 sequences are WSHSY and SAAADI. This CDR3 is CASSEGQGVITF. The CDR3 DNA follows: TGCGCCAGCAGTGAGGGACAGGGAGTTATCACCTTC.

This chain connects TRBV5-1 to TRBJ2-1, with 8 positions matching TRBD2. The CDR3 runs to 16 residues. The ends lost 4 bases at V and 2 bases at J; junction bases unmatched: 8. Germline loops: CDR1 SGHRS, CDR2 YFSETQ. CDR3 sequence: CASSQAGGSTYNEQFF. The CDR3 nucleotides read TGCGCCAGCAGCCAGGCGGGGGGCAGCACCTACAATGAGCAGTTCTTC. Looking up the rest from reference TRBV5-1 and TRBJ2-1 gives the full variable domain: KAGVTQTPRYLIKTRGQQVTLSCSPISGHRSVSWYQQTPGQGLQFLFEYFSETQRNKGNFPGRFSGRQFSNSRSEMNVSTLELGDSALYLCASSQAGGSTYNEQFFGPGTRLTVL.

Only a few counts were recorded for this clone. This rearrangement joins TRBV9 to TRBJ2-2; TRBD2 aligns across 11 bases. This CDR3 spans 16 amino acids. From germline, CDR1 is SGDLS and CDR2 YYNGEE. J lost 5 bases, V lost 4 bases, and 7 bases had no gene match. The CDR3 DNA sequence: TGTGCCAGCAGCCCAGGGGCTAGCGGGGGGACCGGGGAGCTGTTTTTT. Its protein product is CASSPGASGGTGELFF. Supplemented by reference TRBV9 and TRBJ2-2, the full variable domain reads DSGVTQTPKHLITATGQRVTLRCSPRSGDLSVYWYQQSLDQGLQFLIQYYNGEERAKGNILERFSAQQFPDLHSELNLSSLELGDSALYFCASSPGASGGTGELFFGEGSRLTVL.

The chain is built from TRBV19 and TRBJ1-4; a possible D gene is TRBD1 (6 bases). V lost 6 bases, J lost 5 bases, and 19 bases lay in between. Germline V gene sequence: CDR1 LNHDA, CDR2 SQIVND (reference sequence). The CDR3 runs to 16 residues. The CDR3 here is CASRPIRQATNEKLFF. CDR3 sequence (DNA): TGTGCCAGTAGACCGATACGACAGGCTACCAATGAAAAACTGTTTTTT.

A single count supports this clone. The chain combines TRBV18 with TRBJ1-5, with a weak D call TRBD1 (5 bases). From germline, CDR1 is KGHSH and CDR2 LQKENI. The CDR3 covers 16 residues. Trimming stripped 3 bases from V and 7 bases from J, with 19 bases between. The CDR3 bases are TGTGCCAGCTCACCTCCTCCAGGGCTGTCGAGGCAGCCCCAGCATTTT. Its translation is CASSPPPGLSRQPQHF.

The chain links TRBV6-6 to TRBJ2-7; 8 nucleotides match TRBD2. V was clipped by 8 bases and J by 10 bases; unmatched bases: 7. Germline values: CDR1 MNHNY, CDR2 SVGAGI (reference sequence). The CDR3 loop spans 11 amino acids. The CDR3 is CASEFGTSQYF. CDR3 DNA sequence: TGTGCCAGCGAGTTTGGGACTAGTCAGTACTTC.

The rearrangement joins TRBV10-2 to TRBJ1-3; 8 nucleotides agree with TRBD1. Per germline, CDR1 WSHSY and CDR2 SAAADI. The CDR3 has 16 residues. V shed 6 bases, J shed 4 bases, and the junction held 11 bases outside the gene matches. For the CDR3, the DNA is TGCGCCAGCAGCAGACAGGGGAGAGTGAGGGGAAACACCATATATTTT. Translation: CASSRQGRVRGNTIYF.

Concerning this clone: At the DNA level, this CDR3 is encoded by other sequences in the same sample as well. The J gene is TRBJ1-1, the V gene TRBV5-1; TRBD1 aligns across 7 bases. Per the germline V gene, CDR1 is SGHRS and CDR2 is YFSETQ. Losses at the gene ends were 4 bases for V and 2 bases for J; bases not matched to a gene: 5. The CDR3 length is 14 residues. The CDR3 spells CASSLGQANTEAFF. The CDR3 DNA is TGCGCCAGCAGCCTAGGACAGGCTAACACTGAAGCTTTCTTT.

This chain joins TRBV7-2 and TRBJ2-7; D possibly corresponds to TRBD2 (6 bases). Germline CDR1 and CDR2: SGHTA and FQGNSA. The CDR3 contains 16 residues. V lost 0 bases and J 0 bases, leaving 12 bases between the germline ends. CDR3: CASSLAAGPSSYEQYF. CDR3 nucleotides: TGTGCCAGCAGCTTAGCGGCGGGACCCTCCTCCTACGAGCAGTACTTC.

Turning to this clone: Compared with germline, one end of the junction differs, possibly owing to a read error. The same CDR3 also results from other DNA sequences found in this sample. This chain connects TRBV5-4 to TRBJ1-6; 8 bases fit TRBD1. The CDR3 covers 15 residues. The germline V gene encodes CDR1 SGHNT and CDR2 YYREEE (reference sequence). The CDR3 loop reads CASSARQGQDSPLHF. CDR3 nucleotides: TGTGCCAGCAGCGCGAGACAGGGGCAAGATTCCCCCCTCCACTTT.

The chain carries TRBV7-2 and TRBJ1-1, with 11 bases identical to TRBD1. CDR3 length: 13 amino acids. Germline assignment: CDR1 SGHTA and CDR2 FQGNSA. Trimming removed 3 bases from V and 10 bases from J; junction bases left unmatched: 4. The CDR3 loop is CASSFGQGARAFF. The CDR3 coding sequence is TGTGCCAGCAGCTTCGGACAGGGGGCGCGAGCTTTCTTT.

J is TRBJ2-5 and V is TRBV29-1; 9 nucleotides line up with TRBD1. The CDR3 contains 15 residues. V lost 2 bases to trimming and J lost 1 base; unmatched junction nucleotides: 5. From germline, CDR1 is SQVTM and CDR2 ANQGSEA. CDR3 in amino acids: CSVERTGESQETQYF. The DNA for the CDR3 is TGCAGCGTTGAAAGGACAGGGGAGAGCCAAGAGACCCAGTACTTC.

This clone was counted only a few times. The chain couples TRBV10-3 to TRBJ1-3; D is ambiguous. Germline CDR1 is ENHRY and CDR2 is SYGVKD. Deletions cut 11 bases from V and 0 bases from J, with 8 bases between. This CDR3 region has 12 residues. This CDR3 reads CASGGSGNTIYF. For the CDR3, the DNA is TGTGCCTCCGGCGGCTCTGGAAACACCATATATTTT.

This clone was seen a single time. This chain uses TRBV4-3 with TRBJ2-7, with 10 bases that match TRBD1. V shed 0 bases and J 5 bases; nucleotides not matched to a gene: 7. The CDR3 is 16 residues long. The V gene's germline CDR1 is LGHNA and CDR2 YSLEER. Here the CDR3 DNA reads TGCGCCAGCAGCCAAGAGGCCGGACAGGGGGGCAACGAGCAGTACTTC. Its protein is CASSQEAGQGGNEQYF.